This TCR beta chain was obtained from a study of CD8 T cells in Susac syndrome (dated by TCRdb to between 2018 and 2021). For the study in its entirety: The study used repertoire sequencing to test whether antigen drove CD8+ T cell activation and differentiation in Susac syndrome. Clonality of the CD8+ T cell repertoire was compared between more than 10 healthy donors, about 14 Susac syndrome patients and around 15 multiple sclerosis patients.

Concerning this clonotype itself: Its binding antigen is unknown. The record has no base qualities; no much larger clone is one base away.

What the authors observed across the whole study: The TCR sequencing and HLA analysis was acknowledged to have included a relatively small number of individuals.

From the cysteine up to the phenylalanine, the CDR3 has a length of 17 residues. Just CDR3 DNA is preserved here, 51 bases in frame from base 1. As encoded in the germline V gene (reference sequence), CDR1 is LGHDT while CDR2 is YNNKEL. V and J are trimmed by 4 bases and 0 bases, and the gene matches miss 10 bases of the junction. RNA was extracted using the RNeasy kit, and roughly 0.5 to 1 ug of the RNA was reverse transcribed with random hexamers. The immunoSEQ multiplex PCR assay, covering 54 Vbeta and 13 Jbeta segments, was used to amplify TCR beta CDR3 regions. PCR amplification bias was corrected using a synthetic template baseline for primer optimization and computational correction. Under the source paper's analysis protocol: Reads were assigned to V, D and J genes according to IMGT and analyzed in immunoSEQ Analyzer, with only productive sequences retained. Clonality was computed as one minus Shannon entropy normalized by log2 of the number of productive unique sequences. For each patient and control, public and private clones were evaluated among the 100 most prevalent clones. Susac-specific clones were defined as absent from healthy and MS cohorts, approximately 1,000 published viral clones and other ImmuneACCESS disease sequences. The public sequencing data were trimmed at Q25 with fastp and processed into clonotypes with MiXCR by TCRdb, which kept only in-frame beta chains. Duplicate CDR3 protein sequences are folded into a single record with the most common DNA and genes. Clone size and V and J calls follow TCRdb, not the original study. This sample holds roughly 150,000 distinct CDR3 sequences; around 95% were observed only once. The ten top clones hold 0.15% of the sample.

Peripheral blood CD8+ and CD4+ T cells from healthy donors, Susac syndrome patients and multiple sclerosis patients were profiled using high-throughput TCR beta sequencing. Treatment-naive patients with stable or active relapsing-remitting disease fulfilling revised McDonald criteria were used as multiple sclerosis controls. Bulk CD8+ and CD4+ T cells were purified by magnetic negative isolation, whereas CD8+ TEMRA cells were enriched by FACS. Blood was drawn into EDTA tubes, processed within 24 hours, and PBMCs were isolated by density gradient centrifugation. PBMCs intended for TCR sequencing were frozen in liquid nitrogen and were later thawed in a 37 degrees C water bath. The sorted or isolated CD4+, CD8+ and CD8+ TEMRA cells reached a purity of at least 90%.

Recombination linked TRBV3-1 to TRBJ2-3; TRBD2 matches 7 bases in the middle. The sample consisted of CD8+ T cells from PBMCs. The clonotype comes from a human donor with multiple sclerosis. The DNA sequence is given as TGTGCCAGCAGCCCCTATTTGGGCGGGAGTAGCACAGATACGCAGTATTTT. This gives the protein CASSPYLGGSSTDTQYF.